This TCR beta chain came from a study of blood T cells in healthy people across ages. V gave up 3 bases and J gave up 3 bases; unmatched junction bases: 2. This CDR3 has 14 residues. Per the germline V gene, CDR1 is DFQATT and CDR2 is SNEGSKA (reference sequence). For the second PCR, which ran for about 6 to 12 cycles, a sample-barcoded 5' primer and a J-beta primer mix were used. TCRdb reprocessed the 5' RACE reads with MiXCR, giving one entry per CDR3 protein. The data show more than 1,000,000 distinct CDR3 sequences, 25% seen once. This clonotype was seen only a few times. In addition, the sample was reused for a study of T cells of mothers and their children.

The chain couples TRBV20-1 to TRBJ2-1, with 10 bases fitting TRBD1. Sequenced sample: blood. The TCR sequence derives from a girl aged 2-10 years in good health. CDR3 sequence reads: CSASGTGDYNEQFF. The CDR3 DNA reads as TGCAGTGCTAGCGGGACAGGGGACTACAATGAGCAGTTCTTC.